These 14 T cell receptor beta chains originate from one sample sequenced in a study of CD8 T cells in ankylosing spondylitis. Each CDR3 protein gets one entry after TCRdb re-called the 5' RACE reads with MiXCR. The table includes under 300,000 distinct CDR3 sequences, less than 10% detected once. Input material: blood, either unsorted or a sorted T cell fraction (not recorded which). These receptors all stem from a male donor with ankylosing spondylitis or in good health (not recorded which).

This clonotype was picked up many times. The V call is TRBV25-1, the J call TRBJ1-6, with 9 nucleotides matching TRBD1. The CDR3 is 15 amino acids. After removal of 4 bases from V and 7 bases from J, the junction contained 5 bases not matched to a gene. CDR1 and CDR2 (germline): MGHDK, SYGVNS. DNA for the CDR3: TGTGCCAGCAGTGTGGGACAGGGTGACAATTCACCCCTCCACTTT. It yields the protein CASSVGQGDNSPLHF.

This clonotype has a count of ten or more. This chain links TRBV10-3 with TRBJ2-1; either TRBD1 or TRBD2 may supply D (6 bases each). The CDR3 length is 12 residues. V was pared by 8 bases and J by 6 bases, with 11 bases between. The germline V gene encodes CDR1 ENHRY and CDR2 SYGVKD. Here the CDR3 DNA reads TGTGCCATCGGAGGGACAAGCAATGAGCAGTTCTTC. Protein product: CAIGGTSNEQFF.

V usage is TRBV5-1 and J usage is TRBJ2-1; D ambiguous. The CDR3 spans 15 residues. V was cut by 3 bases and J by 3 bases, with 13 bases left in between. CDR1 is SGHRS, CDR2 YFSETQ, per germline. CDR3 protein: CASSSETGVYNEQFF. The CDR3 bases are TGCGCCAGCAGCTCGGAGACTGGGGTCTACAATGAGCAGTTCTTC.

This clonotype was found once. J is TRBJ2-7 and V is TRBV29-1, with TRBD1 identical over 10 bases. Trimming cost V 7 bases and J 3 bases; bases outside gene matches: 6. The CDR3 consists of 13 residues. Germline assignment: CDR1 SQVTM and CDR2 ANQGSEA. CDR3: CSAWGQGNYEQYF. The CDR3 DNA sequence: TGCAGCGCATGGGGACAGGGGAACTACGAGCAGTACTTC.

This clonotype was counted many times. The chain carries TRBV7-2 and TRBJ1-1; maybe TRBD1 (5 bases). The CDR3 totals 13 residues. CDR1 and CDR2 from the germline V gene are SGHTA and FQGNSA. Trimming took off 4 bases at V and 11 bases at J, with 17 bases between the two ends. CDR3 residues: CASSYPGAPEAFF. The CDR3 region has the DNA TGTGCCAGCAGCTACCCCGGGGCCCCGGAGGCTTTCTTT.

The table lists this clonotype with many counts. V usage is TRBV7-6 and J usage is TRBJ2-3, with D tentatively TRBD1 (6 bases). This CDR3 has 15 amino acids. Germline CDR1 reads SGHVS; CDR2 reads FNYEAQ. Between the trimmed V and J ends, which lost 2 bases and 0 bases, there was a span of 9 bases. The DNA for the CDR3 is TGTGCCAGCAGCTTACAGGGGTCTAGCACAGATACGCAGTATTTT. Translation: CASSLQGSSTDTQYF.

This clonotype was detected ten times or more. The V gene is TRBV3-1, the J gene TRBJ2-7; D gene ambiguous. V was pared by 0 bases and J by 9 bases, with 12 bases between. The CDR3 spans 13 residues. Germline CDR1 reads LGHDT; CDR2 reads YNNKEL (reference sequence). CDR3: CASSQEPPLRQYF. In nucleotides, the CDR3 is TGTGCCAGCAGCCAAGAACCCCCCCTGAGGCAGTACTTC.

This clonotype was observed many times. V and J are TRBV20-1 and TRBJ2-5, with TRBD2 identical over 11 bases. V was pared by 1 base and J by 3 bases, with 1 base of the junction left unmatched. The CDR3 extends over 14 amino acids. The germline V gene has CDR1 DFQATT and CDR2 SNEGSKA (reference sequence). The CDR3 is CSARGLAGKETQYF. The CDR3 nucleotides are TGCAGTGCTAGAGGACTAGCGGGGAAAGAGACCCAGTACTTC.

This clonotype has ten or more counts. The chain has TRBV20-1 and TRBJ1-2; 9 nucleotides line up with TRBD1. Germline V gene data show CDR1 as DFQATT and CDR2 as SNEGSKA (reference sequence). CDR3 size: 12 residues. Trimming removed 8 bases from V and 3 bases from J; junction bases left unmatched: 4. CDR3 DNA: TGCAGTACACAGGGGGCTGACTATGGCTACACCTTC. Amino acid sequence: CSTQGADYGYTF.

This clonotype has a count of ten or more. The chain has TRBV5-8 and TRBJ1-5, with D perhaps TRBD1 (5 bases). From germline, CDR1 is SGHTS and CDR2 YDEGEE. V was cut by 2 bases and J by 1 base, with 10 bases left in between. CDR3 length equals 15 residues. In DNA, the CDR3 is TGTGCCAGCAGCTTAGGGGATTCGAGCAATCAGCCCCAGCATTTT. Encoded protein: CASSLGDSSNQPQHF.

This clonotype turned up a few times. This sequence joins TRBV7-9 and TRBJ2-1; 8 nucleotides align to TRBD1. This CDR3 contains 15 residues. Per the germline V gene, CDR1 is SEHNR and CDR2 is FQNEAQ (reference sequence). The trim removed 6 bases at V and 0 bases at J, leaving 4 bases unmatched. In DNA form, the CDR3 reads TGTGCCAGCAGGGAACAGGGGGTCTCCTACAATGAGCAGTTCTTC. The encoded protein is CASREQGVSYNEQFF.

This clonotype was counted many times. The chain couples TRBV14 to TRBJ2-7; the match to TRBD2 covers 10 bases. The CDR3 has 15 amino acids. The ends lost 4 bases at V and 6 bases at J; junction bases unmatched: 9. Germline lookup yields CDR1 SGHDN and CDR2 FVKESK. The CDR3 bases are TGTGCCAGCAGCCGGACGGCTAGCGGGAGCGCCGAGCAGTACTTC. It codes for CASSRTASGSAEQYF.

This clonotype occurred a few times. The chain has TRBV20-1 and TRBJ2-2; 7 bases fit TRBD2. CDR1 DFQATT and CDR2 SNEGSKA come from the germline V gene (reference sequence). The CDR3 has 15 residues. J lost 1 base, V lost 5 bases, and 7 bases had no gene match. CDR3 residues: CSAGGGGRNTGELFF. The CDR3 nucleotides are TGCAGTGCTGGAGGCGGCGGGAGGAACACCGGGGAGCTGTTTTTT.

This clonotype appeared many times. This sequence joins TRBV30 and TRBJ2-1; D is undetermined. The CDR3 contains 14 residues. The germline V gene has CDR1 GTSNPN and CDR2 SVGIG (reference sequence). V was cut by 1 base and J by 8 bases, with 15 bases left in between. The DNA for the CDR3 is TGTGCCTGGAGTGGGAGCGCCCTAAGCGATGAGCAGTTCTTC. As protein: CAWSGSALSDEQFF.